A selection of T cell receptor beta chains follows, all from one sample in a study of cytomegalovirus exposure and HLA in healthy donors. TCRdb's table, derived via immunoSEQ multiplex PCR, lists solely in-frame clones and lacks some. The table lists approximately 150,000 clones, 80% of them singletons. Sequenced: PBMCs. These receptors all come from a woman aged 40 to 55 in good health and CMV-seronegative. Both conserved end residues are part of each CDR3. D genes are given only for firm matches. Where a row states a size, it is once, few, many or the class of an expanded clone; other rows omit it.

CDR3aa: CASSQILAGIGDEQFF
CDR3nt: TGTGCCAGCAGCCAGATACTAGCGGGGATCGGAGATGAGCAGTTCTTC
j_gene: TRBJ2-1
abundance: .
d_gene: TRBD2
v_gene: TRBV14

CDR3aa: CASRSSTQREINEQFF
CDR3nt: TGCGCCAGCCGCTCCTCTACCCAGCGGGAGATAAATGAGCAGTTCTTC
j_gene: TRBJ2-1
abundance: few
d_gene: TRBD2
v_gene: TRBV5-1

CDR3aa: CAWSQTGYEQYF
CDR3nt: TGTGCCTGGAGTCAGACAGGGTACGAGCAGTACTTC
j_gene: TRBJ2-7
abundance: .
d_gene: TRBD1
v_gene: TRBV30

CDR3aa: CSSSLPSGPGGQFF
CDR3nt: TGTTCCAGCAGCTTACCCTCAGGACCGGGAGGGCAGTTCTTC
j_gene: TRBJ2-1
abundance: .
d_gene: TRBD2
v_gene: TRBV7-9

CDR3aa: CASSWQGEQFF
CDR3nt: TGTGCCAGCAGCTGGCAGGGTGAGCAGTTCTTC
j_gene: TRBJ2-1
abundance: .
d_gene: .
v_gene: TRBV7-9

CDR3aa: CASSLARTYEQYF
CDR3nt: TGTGCCAGCAGCTTAGCCAGAACCTACGAGCAGTACTTC
j_gene: TRBJ2-7
abundance: .
d_gene: .
v_gene: TRBV7-2

CDR3aa: CASSSQGANTGELFF
CDR3nt: TGTGCCAGCAGCTCACAGGGAGCGAACACCGGGGAGCTGTTTTTT
j_gene: TRBJ2-2
abundance: .
d_gene: .
v_gene: TRBV7-3

CDR3aa: CASSGGTTQETQYF
CDR3nt: TGCGCCAGCAGCGGGGGGACTACACAAGAGACCCAGTACTTC
j_gene: TRBJ2-5
abundance: .
d_gene: TRBD2
v_gene: TRBV5-1

CDR3aa: CASSYSRQGTDTQYF
CDR3nt: TGTGCCAGCAGTTACTCTAGACAGGGCACAGATACGCAGTATTTT
j_gene: TRBJ2-3
abundance: few
d_gene: .
v_gene: TRBV6-6

CDR3aa: CASSESTASTDTQYF
CDR3nt: TGTGCCAGCAGTGAGAGTACCGCTAGCACAGATACGCAGTATTTT
j_gene: TRBJ2-3
abundance: .
d_gene: .
v_gene: TRBV6-4

CDR3aa: CASSLPPYRIQSNTEAFF
CDR3nt: TGTGCCAGCAGCTTGCCACCATACAGGATCCAATCGAACACTGAAGCTTTCTTT
j_gene: TRBJ1-1
abundance: .
d_gene: .
v_gene: TRBV7-9

CDR3aa: CSSSLGGEYSPLHF
CDR3nt: TGTTCCAGCAGCTTAGGGGGGGAGTATTCACCCCTCCACTTT
j_gene: TRBJ1-6
abundance: .
d_gene: .
v_gene: TRBV7-9

CDR3aa: CASSSGRGDGTEAFF
CDR3nt: TGTGCCAGCAGCTCCGGGAGAGGGGACGGCACTGAAGCTTTCTTT
j_gene: TRBJ1-1
abundance: few
d_gene: .
v_gene: TRBV9

CDR3aa: CASSEIVFHEQYF
CDR3nt: TGTGCCAGTAGCGAGATTGTCTTCCACGAGCAGTACTTC
j_gene: TRBJ2-7
abundance: .
d_gene: .
v_gene: TRBV19

CDR3aa: CASSHRVASGGNQPQHF
CDR3nt: TGCGCCAGCAGCCATCGGGTTGCGTCGGGGGGCAATCAGCCCCAGCATTTT
j_gene: TRBJ1-5
abundance: once
d_gene: .
v_gene: TRBV4-1

CDR3aa: CASSLRGLAYEQYF
CDR3nt: TGTGCCAGCAGCTTAAGAGGTCTTGCCTACGAGCAGTACTTC
j_gene: TRBJ2-7
abundance: once
d_gene: .
v_gene: TRBV13

CDR3aa: CASSLPPGSSRDTEAFF
CDR3nt: TGTGCCAGCAGCTTACCGCCGGGGTCCTCGAGGGACACTGAAGCTTTCTTT
j_gene: TRBJ1-1
abundance: .
d_gene: .
v_gene: TRBV7-2

CDR3aa: CASSPSGTTDTQYF
CDR3nt: TGTGCCAGCAGCCCGAGCGGGACCACAGATACGCAGTATTTT
j_gene: TRBJ2-3
abundance: .
d_gene: TRBD2
v_gene: TRBV7-9

CDR3aa: CASTLRLAVNTGELFF
CDR3nt: TGTGCCAGCACGTTAAGACTAGCGGTGAACACCGGGGAGCTGTTTTTT
j_gene: TRBJ2-2
abundance: .
d_gene: TRBD2
v_gene: TRBV11-3

CDR3aa: CASSPRQSSYNEQFF
CDR3nt: TGTGCCAGCAGCCCCCGACAGAGCTCCTACAATGAGCAGTTCTTC
j_gene: TRBJ2-1
abundance: .
d_gene: .
v_gene: TRBV7-9

CDR3aa: CASSLPANYGYTF
CDR3nt: TGTGCCAGCAGTTTACCGGCTAACTATGGCTACACCTTC
j_gene: TRBJ1-2
abundance: few
d_gene: .
v_gene: TRBV28

CDR3aa: CASSFKRALGYNEQFF
CDR3nt: TGTGCCAGCAGTTTCAAGCGGGCACTTGGGTACAATGAGCAGTTCTTC
j_gene: TRBJ2-1
abundance: once
d_gene: .
v_gene: TRBV28